Many counts were recorded for the clone carrying this T cell receptor beta chain. Its antigen is unknown. TCRdb fed the RACE reads into MiXCR, producing one record per CDR3 protein. The data show tens of thousands of distinct CDR3 sequences, 9.5% to 15% seen once. The source of the sample is a study of human T cells and chemical hapten exposure. The CDR3 is made up of 11 amino acids. The germline CDR1 and CDR2 sequences are SEHNR and FQNEAQ (reference sequence). V was cut by 1 base and J by 10 bases, with 5 bases left in between. Time point indicated: pre-sensitization, week 0. Stated treatment: therapeutic diphenylcyclopropenone sensitization with weekly scalp DPC. The template was total RNA from unfractionated whole blood. General study results and limits: Every donor had alopecia, and their immune response may therefore differ from healthy people's.

The TCR sequence derives from a young woman with alopecia areata. Some clones in this sample may be carry-over from other donors' samples. The chain links TRBV7-9 to TRBJ2-1; D gene unclear. The sample here was whole blood, taken in connection with sensitization to the hapten diphenylcyclopropenone (DPC). CDR3 nucleotide sequence: TGTGCCAGCAGCTTAGAGTCGGAGCAGTTCTTC. It codes for CASSLESEQFF.